This entry features one T cell receptor (beta chain) sequence. Its antigen is as yet unknown. This record comes from a study of cytomegalovirus exposure and HLA in healthy donors. Study background: Earlier, some 170 million T cells were analyzed, and 117 million unique TCR beta sequences were found among them. General study results and limits: Among donors in an Asian-associated ancestry cluster, a later analysis reportedly found fewer N-insertions than the approximately 700-donor mean. The study recorded some 160 TCR beta chains that were cytomegalovirus-associated. The availability of immune exposure information extended only to CMV serostatus.

The CDR3 is made up of 13 amino acids. V lost 6 bases to trimming and J lost 6 bases; unmatched junction nucleotides: 5. Looked up from germline, CDR1 is SNHLY and CDR2 is FYNNEI. PCR used 60 Vbeta primers and 13 Jbeta primers. TCRdb's table, derived via immunoSEQ multiplex PCR, lists solely in-frame clones and lacks some. The sample includes about 160,000 clones, 65% to 80% seen only once; the top ten take over 2%. Sequenced input: PBMCs. This chain joins TRBV2 and TRBJ2-5, with 9 bases matching TRBD2. The sequence was collected from a female donor in good health and CMV-seronegative. This CDR3 reads CASRPTSGQTQYF. CDR3 sequence (DNA): TGTGCCAGCAGACCGACTAGCGGCCAGACCCAGTACTTC.